Described below is a single T cell receptor (beta chain) sequence and its context. Sequenced by immunoSEQ multiplex PCR; TCRdb stores in-frame clones only, minus some. This table holds approximately 130,000 clones, around 87% found once. These data belong to a study of control samples from healthy donors and cancer patients. The CDR3 has 15 amino acids. Between the trimmed V and J ends, which lost 4 bases and 0 bases, there was a span of 13 bases. The chain uses TRBV6-7 and TRBJ2-7; unclear D gene. TRBV6-7 is noted as an ORF with a role that remains uncertain. The sequenced sample consisted of blood. The receptor was isolated from a man between 60 and 75 years old in good health. CDR3 nucleotides: TGTGCCAGCAGTTCCGGTACGGAGAGCTCCTACGAGCAGTACTTC. This gives the protein CASSSGTESSYEQYF.